Each of the 20 T cell receptor beta chains below was sequenced from the same sample in a study of blood T cell repertoires in COVID-19. The table came from immunoSEQ multiplex PCR; TCRdb's copy has only in-frame clones and leaves some out. Among 200,000 to 250,000 clones listed, around 86% were seen once. The source material was peripheral blood. These receptors were taken from a woman of 80 years or more with COVID-19, enrolled during active disease.

V and J are TRBV9 and TRBJ1-1; TRBD1 aligns across 8 bases. The CDR3 spans 15 residues. V shed 3 bases, J shed 11 bases, and the junction held 15 bases outside the gene matches. Germline V CDR1 and CDR2: SGDLS, YYNGEE. The CDR3: CASSATGTGRLGAFF. In nucleotides, the CDR3 is TGTGCCAGCAGCGCCACCGGGACAGGCAGATTGGGCGCTTTCTTT. The full variable domain, in which reference TRBV9 and TRBJ1-1 provide the parts outside the CDR3, is DSGVTQTPKHLITATGQRVTLRCSPRSGDLSVYWYQQSLDQGLQFLIQYYNGEERAKGNILERFSAQQFPDLHSELNLSSLELGDSALYFCASSATGTGRLGAFFGQGTRLTVV.

The chain recombines TRBV27 with TRBJ1-3; possible D gene TRBD1, 5 bases. Between the trimmed V and J ends, which lost 2 bases and 2 bases, there was a span of 7 bases. Germline V CDR1 and CDR2: MNHEY, SMNVEV (reference sequence). CDR3 size: 14 residues. CDR3 in DNA: TGTGCCAGCAGTTTAAGGGGTCCTGGAAACACCATATATTTT. Its translation: CASSLRGPGNTIYF.

The chain is built from TRBV4-1 and TRBJ2-3; 11 bases are a match to TRBD2. V was pared by 0 bases and J by 2 bases, with 7 bases of the junction left unmatched. This CDR3 contains 18 residues. The V gene's germline CDR1 is MGHRA and CDR2 YSYEKL. The CDR3 bases are TGCGCCAGCAGCCAAGATCGGGCTAGCGGGGGGTCCACAGATACGCAGTATTTT. Amino acids: CASSQDRASGGSTDTQYF.

This chain links TRBV20-1 with TRBJ2-3, with 8 bases aligning to TRBD1. V lost 3 bases and J lost 4; bases outside the gene matches: 6. Germline V lookup: CDR1 DFQATT, CDR2 SNEGSKA (reference sequence). The CDR3 loop spans 14 amino acids. CDR3 DNA sequence: TGCAGTGCTAGTACGACAGGGGTCGCAGATACGCAGTATTTT. This translates into CSASTTGVADTQYF.

This clone has only one observation. V is TRBV15 and J is TRBJ1-3, with D possibly being TRBD1 (5 bases). The V and J ends lost 0 bases and 4 bases respectively, with 19 bases between them. This CDR3 region has 18 residues. Germline CDR1 is LNHNV and CDR2 is YYDKDF (reference sequence). The CDR3 DNA reads TGTGCCACCAGCAGAGATATATTACGGAGGGCAGGGGGAAACACCATATATTTT. It is translated as CATSRDILRRAGGNTIYF.

The chain employs TRBV19 and TRBJ2-1; D is undetermined. This CDR3 has 12 amino acids. Between the trimmed V and J ends, which lost 4 bases and 9 bases, there was a span of 10 bases. The germline gives CDR1 LNHDA, CDR2 SQIVND (reference sequence). This CDR3 reads CASSTILGEQFF. As DNA, the CDR3 is TGTGCCAGTAGTACCATCCTAGGTGAGCAGTTCTTC.

This chain uses TRBV5-1 with TRBJ1-6, with TRBD1 matching over 7 bases. The CDR3 spans 15 residues. V was pared by 1 base and J by 6 bases, with 4 bases of the junction left unmatched. Germline CDR1 SGHRS, CDR2 YFSETQ. CDR3 sequence (DNA): TGCGCCAGCAGCTTGCAGGGGGTAGGTAATTCACCCCTCCACTTT. This translates into CASSLQGVGNSPLHF.

The chain employs TRBV9 and TRBJ2-7, with 7 bases that match TRBD2. J gave up 5 bases and V 3 bases, and 8 bases lay outside the gene matches. Germline CDR1 reads SGDLS; CDR2 reads YYNGEE. This CDR3 region has 14 residues. As DNA, the CDR3 is TGTGCCAGCAGCGGTGGTGGGAGGGCCCACGAGCAGTACTTC. Its protein is CASSGGGRAHEQYF. The full variable domain, in which reference TRBV9 and TRBJ2-7 provide the parts outside the CDR3, is DSGVTQTPKHLITATGQRVTLRCSPRSGDLSVYWYQQSLDQGLQFLIQYYNGEERAKGNILERFSAQQFPDLHSELNLSSLELGDSALYFCASSGGGRAHEQYFGPGTRLTVT.

In its sample, this clone was seen a few times. The V gene is TRBV3-1 (or the pseudogene TRBV3-2), the J gene TRBJ2-7; possible D gene TRBD1, 6 bases. Germline values: CDR1 LGHDT, CDR2 YNNKEL (reference sequence). The CDR3 consists of 15 residues. Between the trimmed V and J ends, which lost 7 bases and 4 bases, there was a span of 20 bases. The CDR3 region has the DNA TGTGCCAGCAAGCAGGGGCTGTTATCCCCGTACGAGCAGTACTTC. The encoded protein is CASKQGLLSPYEQYF.

This chain links TRBV6-6 with TRBJ2-7; a possible D gene is TRBD1 (5 bases). Germline V gene lookup returns CDR1 MNHNY and CDR2 SVGAGI (reference sequence). The CDR3 sequence is 15 residues long. V shed 5 bases and J shed 2 bases, with 16 bases lying between them. CDR3 residues: CASSKRQLKAYEQYF. The CDR3 bases are TGTGCCAGCAGTAAGAGACAGCTGAAAGCCTACGAGCAGTACTTC.

The rearrangement uses TRBV9 and TRBJ1-3; D remains ambiguous. CDR1 is SGDLS, CDR2 YYNGEE, per germline. This CDR3 is 14 amino acids long. V lost 4 bases, J lost 0 bases, and 8 bases lay in between. Here the CDR3 DNA reads TGTGCCAGCAGCCCAGCGGGCTCTGGAAACACCATATATTTT. Amino acid sequence: CASSPAGSGNTIYF.

This rearrangement joins TRBV7-2 to TRBJ1-3; 10 bases are shared with TRBD1. The CDR3 totals 15 residues. Germline V gene data show CDR1 as SGHTA and CDR2 as FQGNSA. With 5 bases clipped from V and 2 bases from J, the junction kept 3 bases outside the gene matches. CDR3 region: CASSLDRGPGNTIYF. The CDR3 DNA is TGTGCCAGCAGCCTTGACAGGGGGCCTGGAAACACCATATATTTT.

The chain recombines TRBV2 with TRBJ1-3; D may be TRBD1 (5 bases). The germline gives CDR1 SNHLY, CDR2 FYNNEI. The V end lost 7 bases, the J end lost 0 bases, and 16 bases lay between the germline ends. CDR3 length equals 16 residues. This CDR3 is CASTGGEVYSGNTIYF. The CDR3 nucleotides read TGTGCCAGCACCGGAGGGGAGGTTTACTCTGGAAACACCATATATTTT.

The chain links TRBV19 to TRBJ2-1; 7 nucleotides agree with TRBD1. Germline V gene sequence: CDR1 LNHDA, CDR2 SQIVND (reference sequence). V lost 0 bases to trimming and J lost 1 base; unmatched junction nucleotides: 15. This CDR3 has 20 amino acids. The CDR3 sequence is CASSIDKGAQGLGSYNEQFF. CDR3 DNA: TGTGCCAGTAGTATAGATAAGGGGGCACAGGGGCTCGGATCCTACAATGAGCAGTTCTTC.

The CDR3 sequence is CASSPPGRPGTDTQYF. In nucleotides, the CDR3 is TGTGCCAGCAGCCCCCCAGGGAGGCCGGGGACAGATACGCAGTATTTT. V gene TRBV6-6 combines with J gene TRBJ2-3; tentatively, D is TRBD2 (6 bases). V was shortened by 6 bases and J by 3 bases, with 19 bases between the two germline ends. The CDR3 has 16 residues. Germline V CDR1 and CDR2: MNHNY, SVGAGI (reference sequence).

A single count supports this clone. The chain uses TRBV25-1 and TRBJ1-1; 8 bases are a match to TRBD1. The length of the CDR3 is 16 residues. Germline-derived CDR1 and CDR2 are MGHDK and SYGVNS. V lost 6 bases to trimming and J lost 1 base; unmatched junction nucleotides: 10. Here the CDR3 DNA reads TGTGCCAGCAGGACTGACAGGGGAGTGGCGAACACTGAAGCTTTCTTT. This codes for CASRTDRGVANTEAFF.

V is TRBV7-2 and J is TRBJ1-4; a possible D gene is TRBD1 (5 bases). CDR3 length: 13 residues. Germline-derived CDR1 and CDR2 are SGHTA and FQGNSA. Trimming removed 11 bases from V and 3 bases from J, with 13 bases in between. The CDR3 DNA follows: TGTGCCTGCCGGGGGGGGTCTAATGAAAAACTGTTTTTT. Its protein is CACRGGSNEKLFF.

This clone appeared a single time. The chain couples TRBV5-1 to TRBJ2-3, with 10 nucleotides matching TRBD2. Trimming took 0 bases from V and 7 from J; bases not matched to a gene: 11. Per germline, CDR1 SGHRS and CDR2 YFSETQ. The CDR3 runs 17 residues. The CDR3 coding sequence is TGCGCCAGCAGCTTGGCCGCACTAGCGGGGACCCCTCATACGCAGTATTTT. Residues: CASSLAALAGTPHTQYF.

The chain employs TRBV10-3 and TRBJ2-7; 8 bases match TRBD2. CDR1 and CDR2 (germline): ENHRY, SYGVKD. There are 15 residues in the CDR3. The trim removed 0 bases at V and 7 bases at J, leaving 8 bases unmatched. CDR3 nucleotides: TGTGCCATCAGTGAGTCGACTCCGGGAGGGGAAGAGCAGTACTTC. Its protein product is CAISESTPGGEEQYF.

V and J are TRBV6-2 or TRBV6-3 and TRBJ1-2; D is unclear. Germline V lookup: CDR1 MNHEY, CDR2 SVGEGT. V lost 2 bases and J lost 2, with 6 bases in between. This CDR3 is 13 amino acids long. CDR3 sequence: CASSYGGNYGYTF. CDR3 in DNA: TGTGCCAGCAGTTACGGCGGAAACTATGGCTACACCTTC.